The 23 T cell receptor beta chains below come from one sample, sequenced in a study of blood T cell repertoires in COVID-19. Measured with immunoSEQ multiplex PCR; TCRdb has only the in-frame clones, and not every one. The sample lists 270,000 or so clones, 65% to 85% occurring once. The material sequenced was peripheral blood. Source of these receptors: a human donor with COVID-19, enrolled during active disease. The donor label of this sample is uncertain.

The chain carries TRBV5-1 and TRBJ2-7, with TRBD2 matching 7 bases. Germline loops: CDR1 SGHRS, CDR2 YFSETQ. The CDR3 is 15 amino acids. V gave up 4 bases and J gave up 0 bases; unmatched junction bases: 7. The CDR3: CASSPGTTISYEQYF. The CDR3 bases are TGCGCCAGCAGCCCGGGGACTACCATCTCCTACGAGCAGTACTTC.

The chain recombines TRBV25-1 with TRBJ2-7; D may be TRBD1 (9 bases). Germline CDR1 and CDR2: MGHDK and SYGVNS. Trimming took off 7 bases at V and 5 bases at J, with 21 bases between the two ends. The CDR3 length is 15 residues. The CDR3 loop is CASTAGGQGLNEQYF. CDR3 sequence (DNA): TGTGCCAGCACCGCGGGGGGACAGGGCCTCAACGAGCAGTACTTC.

The rearrangement links TRBV19 to TRBJ2-7; D gene unclear. The V end was cut by 1 base, the J end by 0 bases, with 19 bases between. Germline CDR1 LNHDA, CDR2 SQIVND (reference sequence). There are 18 residues in the CDR3. This CDR3 is CASSIATAKYHLSYEQYF. Written as DNA, the CDR3 is TGTGCCAGTAGTATAGCCACCGCTAAGTACCACCTCTCCTACGAGCAGTACTTC.

V usage is TRBV27 and J usage is TRBJ2-1, with TRBD1 matching over 10 bases. V trimming: 4 bases; J trimming: 0 bases; junction bases outside the gene matches: 15. CDR3 size: 20 residues. Germline V gives CDR1 MNHEY, CDR2 SMNVEV (reference sequence). The CDR3 nucleotides are TGTGCCAGCAGTTCCCTCCTTGGGACAGGGGTATTGAGCTCCTACAATGAGCAGTTCTTC. It yields the protein CASSSLLGTGVLSSYNEQFF.

The V and J genes are TRBV7-3 and TRBJ2-2; 11 bases map to TRBD2. CDR3 length: 17 residues. The junction had 10 bases not matched to a gene; V was cut back by 5 bases and J by 5 bases. Looked up from germline, CDR1 is SGHTA and CDR2 is FQGTGA. The CDR3 spells CASSTQTSGRGTGELFF. The DNA of the CDR3 is TGTGCCAGCAGCACCCAAACTAGCGGGAGAGGAACCGGGGAGCTGTTTTTT.

J is TRBJ2-7 and V is TRBV29-1; D is uncertain. This CDR3 has 13 residues. Germline V gene sequence: CDR1 SQVTM, CDR2 ANQGSEA. V lost 3 bases to trimming and J lost 0 bases, with 9 bases between them. CDR3 in amino acids: CSVDQQNSYEQYF. Written as DNA, the CDR3 is TGCAGCGTTGATCAACAGAACTCCTACGAGCAGTACTTC.

V is TRBV4-1 and J is TRBJ2-3; 13 nucleotides align to TRBD2. The germline gives CDR1 MGHRA, CDR2 YSYEKL. The CDR3 sequence is 19 residues long. V lost 3 bases to trimming and J lost 2 bases; unmatched junction nucleotides: 11. Here the CDR3 reads CASSHSTGTSGNPTDTQYF. The CDR3 DNA sequence: TGCGCCAGCAGCCATTCCACCGGGACTAGCGGGAACCCCACAGATACGCAGTATTTT.

This clone has just one count. This rearrangement joins TRBV6-2 or TRBV6-3 to TRBJ2-1; TRBD2 matches at 9 bases. Per the germline V gene, CDR1 is MNHEY and CDR2 is SVGEGT. CDR3 length equals 17 residues. J was trimmed by 8 bases and V by 2 bases; bases with no gene match: 13. CDR3 nucleotide sequence: TGTGCCAGCAGTTACACATTGGGGCTAGCGGGACGGGATGAGCAGTTCTTC. Its protein is CASSYTLGLAGRDEQFF.

V gene TRBV27 combines with J gene TRBJ2-1; 8 bases are a match to TRBD2. The CDR3 is 16 amino acids. Looked up from germline, CDR1 is MNHEY and CDR2 is SMNVEV (reference sequence). With 3 bases clipped from V and 4 bases from J, the junction kept 8 bases outside the gene matches. The CDR3 region is CASSFDGTRPYNEQFF. CDR3 DNA sequence: TGTGCCAGCAGTTTTGATGGGACTAGGCCGTACAATGAGCAGTTCTTC.

CDR3 in amino acids: CARPAQHF. CDR3 nucleotides: TGCGCCAGACCAGCCCAGCATTTT. This chain joins TRBV23-1 and TRBJ1-5; D gene ambiguous. TRBV23-1 is an ORF, and what it does is uncertain. V shed 9 bases and J shed 11 bases, with 5 bases lying between them. The CDR3 runs 8 residues.

CDR3 sequence (DNA): TGTGCCAGCGCAACAGGGCCGTCCTATGGCTACACCTTC. Translating gives CASATGPSYGYTF. This chain uses TRBV7-9 with TRBJ1-2; a possible D gene is TRBD1 (6 bases). Germline V lookup: CDR1 SEHNR, CDR2 FQNEAQ (reference sequence). V was clipped by 8 bases and J by 4 bases, with 14 bases between them. The CDR3 is 13 amino acids.

This clone was counted a few times. The sample contains more than one DNA sequence encoding this CDR3. The chain links TRBV3-1 (or the pseudogene TRBV3-2) to TRBJ1-1; the match to TRBD1 covers 11 bases. J lost 2 bases, V lost 6 bases, and 2 bases had no gene match. CDR3 length equals 14 residues. Germline CDR1 and CDR2: LGHDT and YNNKEL (reference sequence). CDR3 sequence (DNA): TGTGCCAGCAGGGACAGGGGGCTTAACACTGAAGCTTTCTTT. Translating gives CASRDRGLNTEAFF.

This clone has a handful of counts. The chain employs TRBV28 and TRBJ2-2; 10 bases fit TRBD1. With V trimmed by 0 bases and J by 3 bases, 4 bases remained unmatched. The CDR3 covers 17 residues. Germline assignment: CDR1 MDHEN and CDR2 SYDVKM. The CDR3 nucleotides read TGTGCCAGCAGTTTATGGACAGGGGGCTCCCACACCGGGGAGCTGTTTTTT. Translated: CASSLWTGGSHTGELFF.

This sequence joins TRBV5-1 and TRBJ2-1, with 11 bases that match TRBD2. The J segment lost 7 bases and the V segment lost 5 bases, leaving 8 bases of the junction unmatched. CDR3 size: 15 residues. CDR1 and CDR2 from the germline V gene are SGHRS and YFSETQ. The chain's CDR3 is CASRPTSGSRNEQFF. The DNA for the CDR3 is TGCGCCAGCAGACCTACTAGCGGGAGTCGGAATGAGCAGTTCTTC.

As regards this clone: A read error may produce the germline difference seen at one junction end. This sequence joins TRBV7-3 and TRBJ2-6; 8 positions agree with TRBD2. Germline CDR1 SGHTA, CDR2 FQGTGA. The CDR3 is 17 residues long. The CDR3 bases are TGTGCCAGCAGCTTTACGGGAGGGCCCTCTCGGGCCAACGTCCTGACTTTC. As protein: CASSFTGGPSRANVLTF.

The chain couples TRBV27 to TRBJ2-3; TRBD2 is a possible D gene (7 bases). The ends were cut back, 7 bases at V and 6 bases at J, with 17 bases in the middle. This CDR3 is built from 14 residues. CDR1 is MNHEY, CDR2 SMNVEV, per germline (reference sequence). CDR3 in DNA: TGTGCCAGCAACAGGGAGGGGTTTTTGGATACGCAGTATTTT. Protein: CASNREGFLDTQYF.

The chain recombines TRBV5-8 with TRBJ1-1; D is ambiguous. V gave up 3 bases and J gave up 1 base, with 4 bases separating them. CDR1 and CDR2 (germline): SGHTS, YDEGEE. The CDR3 is made up of 12 amino acids. CDR3 sequence (DNA): TGTGCCAGCAGCTCCCAGAACACTGAAGCTTTCTTT. This codes for CASSSQNTEAFF.

The J gene is TRBJ2-7, the V gene TRBV23-1, with D possibly matching TRBD2 (6 bases). TRBV23-1 is an open reading frame whose function is uncertain. The V end was cut by 2 bases, the J end by 0 bases, with 11 bases between. The CDR3 spans 15 residues. The CDR3 region is CASSQQRVCSYEQYF. In DNA, the CDR3 is TGCGCCAGCAGTCAACAGCGGGTTTGCTCCTACGAGCAGTACTTC.

The rearrangement links TRBV27 to TRBJ2-2; D not resolved. CDR1 is MNHEY and CDR2 is SMNVEV in the germline V gene (reference sequence). V dropped 5 bases and J dropped 5 bases, with 9 bases sitting between them. The CDR3 consists of 13 residues. DNA for the CDR3: TGTGCCAGCAGTAAACAGTCGACCGGGGAGCTGTTTTTT. Protein sequence: CASSKQSTGELFF.

The V and J genes are TRBV5-6 and TRBJ1-6; no definite D call. V was trimmed by 1 base and J by 7 bases, leaving 6 bases between them. The CDR3 contains 13 residues. Looked up from germline, CDR1 is SGHDT and CDR2 is YYEEEE. The CDR3 DNA reads TGTGCCAGCAGCTTGCTGGAGAATTCACCCCTCCACTTT. This sequence encodes CASSLLENSPLHF.

V usage is TRBV11-2 and J usage is TRBJ2-3; 7 bases line up with TRBD2. CDR1 SGHAT and CDR2 FQNNGV come from the germline V gene. J was trimmed by 1 base and V by 0 bases; bases with no gene match: 7. This CDR3 is 17 amino acids long. The CDR3 coding sequence is TGTGCCAGCAGCTTAGAGAGGCGGGAGAGTGGCACAGATACGCAGTATTTT. Amino acids: CASSLERRESGTDTQYF.

The chain combines TRBV19 with TRBJ1-5; TRBD1 agrees at 8 bases. The CDR3 extends over 15 amino acids. CDR1 is LNHDA and CDR2 is SQIVND in the germline V gene (reference sequence). The J segment lost 3 bases and the V segment lost 6 bases, leaving 7 bases of the junction unmatched. The CDR3 DNA reads as TGTGCCAGTAGACCCGGGACAGGTAACAATCAGCCCCAGCATTTT. Protein: CASRPGTGNNQPQHF.

The chain links TRBV6-5 to TRBJ1-3; D not certain. Germline CDR1 and CDR2: MNHEY and SVGAGI. The ends were cut back, 8 bases at V and 10 bases at J, with 15 bases in the middle. The CDR3 length is 12 residues. The CDR3 here is CASENPNPTIYF. CDR3 sequence (DNA): TGTGCCAGCGAGAATCCGAATCCGACCATATATTTT.